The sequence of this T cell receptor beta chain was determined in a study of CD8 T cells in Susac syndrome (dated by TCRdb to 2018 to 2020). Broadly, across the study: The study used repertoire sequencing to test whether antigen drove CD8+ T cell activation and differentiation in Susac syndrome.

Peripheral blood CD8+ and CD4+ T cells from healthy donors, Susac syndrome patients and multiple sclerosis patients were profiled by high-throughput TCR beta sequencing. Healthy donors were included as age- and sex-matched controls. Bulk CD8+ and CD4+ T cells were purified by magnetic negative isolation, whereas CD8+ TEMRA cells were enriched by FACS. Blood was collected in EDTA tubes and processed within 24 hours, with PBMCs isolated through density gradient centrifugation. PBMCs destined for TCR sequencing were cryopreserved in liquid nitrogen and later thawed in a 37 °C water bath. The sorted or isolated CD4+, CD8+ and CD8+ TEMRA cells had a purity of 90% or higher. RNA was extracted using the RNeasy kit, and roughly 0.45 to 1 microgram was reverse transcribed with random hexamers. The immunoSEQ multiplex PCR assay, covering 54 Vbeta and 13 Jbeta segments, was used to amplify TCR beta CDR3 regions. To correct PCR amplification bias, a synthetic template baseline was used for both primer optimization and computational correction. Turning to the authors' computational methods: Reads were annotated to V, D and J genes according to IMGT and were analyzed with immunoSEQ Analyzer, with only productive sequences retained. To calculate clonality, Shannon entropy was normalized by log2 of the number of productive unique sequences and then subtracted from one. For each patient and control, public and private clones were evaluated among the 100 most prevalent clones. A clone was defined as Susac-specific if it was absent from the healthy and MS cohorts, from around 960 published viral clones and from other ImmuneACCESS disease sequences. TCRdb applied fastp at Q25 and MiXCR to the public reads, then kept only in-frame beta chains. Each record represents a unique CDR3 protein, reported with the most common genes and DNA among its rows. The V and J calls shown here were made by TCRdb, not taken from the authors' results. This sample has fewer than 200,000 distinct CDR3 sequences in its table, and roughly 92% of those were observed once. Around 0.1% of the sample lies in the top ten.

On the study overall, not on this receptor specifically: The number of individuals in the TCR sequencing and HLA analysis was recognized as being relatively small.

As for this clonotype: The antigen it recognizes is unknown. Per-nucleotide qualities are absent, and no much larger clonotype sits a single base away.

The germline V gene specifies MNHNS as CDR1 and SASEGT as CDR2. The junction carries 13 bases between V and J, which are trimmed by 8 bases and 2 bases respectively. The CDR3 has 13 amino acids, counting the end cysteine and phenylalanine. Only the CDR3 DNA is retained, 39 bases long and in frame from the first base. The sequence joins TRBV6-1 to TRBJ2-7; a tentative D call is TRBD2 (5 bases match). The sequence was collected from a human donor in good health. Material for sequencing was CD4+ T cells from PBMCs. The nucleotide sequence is TGTGCCAGCGGCCGGGGATCCCCCTACGAGCAGTACTTC. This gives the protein CASGRGSPYEQYF.